This T cell receptor beta chain is from a study of post-analysis software for immune sequencing data. V lost 0 bases and J 2 bases, leaving 20 bases between the germline ends. This CDR3 has 18 amino acids. Germline CDR1 and CDR2: LGHNA and YSLEER. Details on this clonotype: Its antigen remains unidentified.

Every TCR beta cDNA library bore unique molecular identifiers. Using its own MiXCR run on the PCR reads, TCRdb lists one record per CDR3 protein. The sample holds 400,000 to 500,000 distinct CDR3 sequences; about 39% are singletons and the top ten take about 8%. Whole-study results and caveats: Five TRBV segments, including TRBV5-6, TRBV5-1 and TRBV20-1, were more frequent in patients than controls.

The V gene is TRBV4-3, the J gene TRBJ2-7; D perhaps matches TRBD1 (6 bases). This TCR was recovered from a girl aged 2-15 years with multiple sclerosis. The sequenced sample was blood. CDR3 amino acids: CASSQDPPYRVRTYEQYF. The CDR3 coding sequence is TGCGCCAGCAGCCAAGATCCCCCATACAGGGTTCGGACCTACGAGCAGTACTTC.